This passage covers 5 T cell receptor beta chains from one sample sequenced in a study of blood T cell repertoires in COVID-19. TCRdb's table, derived via immunoSEQ multiplex PCR, lists solely in-frame clones and lacks some. The sample shows fewer than 150,000 clones, about 87% of them seen only once. Sequenced sample: peripheral blood. These receptors all stem from a woman aged 70-85 years with acute or convalescent COVID-19.

This sequence joins TRBV20-1 and TRBJ1-2; 8 bases fit TRBD1. Germline CDR1 and CDR2: DFQATT and SNEGSKA (reference sequence). The CDR3 contains 15 residues. The J segment lost 6 bases and the V segment lost 3 bases, leaving 12 bases of the junction unmatched. CDR3 DNA sequence: TGCAGTGCTAGTTTCAGGGGGCGCATCTACGATGGCTACACCTTC. Translated, it gives CSASFRGRIYDGYTF.

This clone has just one count. As DNA, the CDR3 is TGTGCCACCAGTGCCCCGACTAGCGGGGGGGCAGGCTCCTACGAGCAGTACTTC. The encoded protein is CATSAPTSGGAGSYEQYF. The chain couples TRBV24-1 to TRBJ2-7; TRBD2 matches at 14 bases. Germline CDR1 is KGHDR and CDR2 is SFDVKD. With V trimmed by 5 bases and J by 0 bases, 8 bases remained unmatched. This CDR3 has 18 residues.

V usage is TRBV5-4 and J usage is TRBJ1-4; tentatively, D is TRBD1 (5 bases). This CDR3 is built from 16 residues. Germline assignment: CDR1 SGHNT and CDR2 YYREEE (reference sequence). Trimming cost V 3 bases and J 5 bases, with 17 bases left between them. For the CDR3, the DNA is TGTGCCAGCAGCTCCCAACTGGGGGGAGCGAATGAAAAACTGTTTTTT. This translates into CASSSQLGGANEKLFF.

The CDR3 sequence: CASKTTGEMGNSPLHF. CDR3 DNA sequence: TGTGCCAGCAAAACAACAGGGGAGATGGGGAATTCACCCCTCCACTTT. This chain links TRBV7-9 with TRBJ1-6; 7 bases are shared with TRBD1. Trimming took 7 bases from V and 7 from J; bases not matched to a gene: 13. The CDR3 is 16 amino acids. CDR1 and CDR2 (germline): SEHNR, FQNEAQ (reference sequence).

The V call is TRBV10-3, the J call TRBJ2-2; 11 bases map to TRBD2. The CDR3 totals 14 residues. J lost 3 bases, V lost 11 bases, and 5 bases had no gene match. Germline lookup yields CDR1 ENHRY and CDR2 SYGVKD. The CDR3 DNA reads as TGTGCCTCCATAGCGGGGGGGCACACCGGGGAGCTGTTTTTT. Encoded protein: CASIAGGHTGELFF.